This T cell receptor (beta chain) was recorded in a study of high-grade serous ovarian cancer treatment subgroups. Study information: On average, approximately 14,000 reads and 7,494 unique TCR beta rearrangements were obtained per sample. Study-wide results and caveats: Higher neoantigen levels went with greater TCR clonal relatedness.

The tumor samples were collected prior to definitive surgery or chemotherapy. Repertoires were generated with immunoSEQ multiplex PCR, while TCRdb's copy carries only in-frame clones and drops some. Here the sample spans fewer than 20,000 clones, 73% being singletons. A note on this clone: The antigen is undetermined.

This sequence was found in a human donor with high-grade serous ovarian cancer. The specimen was tumor tissue.

CDR3 loop: CASGLVGRETQYF. The CDR3 DNA follows: TGTGCCTCCGGACTAGTAGGGAGGGAGACCCAGTACTTC. V gene TRBV30 combines with J gene TRBJ2-5; 7 bases map to TRBD2. CDR1 is GTSNPN, CDR2 SVGIG, per germline (reference sequence). The trim removed 7 bases at V and 5 bases at J, leaving 10 bases unmatched. CDR3 length: 13 residues. Based on the CDR3 plus reference TRBV30 and TRBJ2-5, the full variable domain is SQTIHQWPATLVQPVGSPLSLECTVEGTSNPNLYWYRQAAGRGLQLLFYSVGIGQISSEVPQNLSASRPQDRQFILSSKKLLLSDSGFYLCASGLVGRETQYFGPGTRLLVL.